The T cell receptor beta chain under discussion was sequenced for a study of cytomegalovirus exposure and HLA in healthy donors. Study-wide findings and caveats: Some V segments, TRBV6-2 and TRBV6-3 among them, were indistinguishable and were therefore excluded.

As for this clone: Its antigen is as yet unknown.

This CDR3 contains 15 residues. The germline CDR1 and CDR2 sequences are MNHNY and SVGAGI (reference sequence). V gave up 8 bases and J gave up 3 bases; unmatched junction bases: 12. PCR amplification relied on 60 Vbeta primers (plus 13 Jbeta primers). Sequencing used immunoSEQ multiplex PCR; TCRdb keeps in-frame clones, though not all of them. The sample yields about 160,000 clones, about four fifths seen once. This sequence was found in a man aged 50-59 years in good health and CMV-seropositive. The chain combines TRBV6-6 with TRBJ1-1, with 7 bases fitting TRBD1. The sample comprised PBMCs. CDR3: CASSPAPGTDTEAFF. The CDR3 region has the DNA TGTGCCAGCTCCCCCGCGCCCGGGACAGACACTGAAGCTTTCTTT.